This T cell receptor beta chain was found in a study of blood T cells in healthy people across ages. Study findings and constraints: Total diversity from one million sequenced T cells was likely underestimated.

A J-beta primer mix and a sample-barcoded 5' primer were used in a second PCR of about 7 to 12 cycles. TCRdb re-derived calls from the 5' RACE reads in MiXCR, one entry per CDR3 protein. The data show 800,000 or so distinct CDR3 sequences, with 25% seen just once and roughly 3.5% held by the top ten. Of note for this clonotype: The antigen is undetermined.

The CDR3 is 15 amino acids. V lost 5 bases to trimming and J lost 5 bases; unmatched junction nucleotides: 9. CDR1 is SGHTA, CDR2 FQGNSA, per germline. These same records also appear under a second study, on T cells of mothers and their children. Turning to that study: Each child gave a few million TCR beta CDR3 reads (each mother, over 9 million). Pairs that are related and pairs that are unrelated have TCR recombination output shaped similarly by thymic selection.

The origin of this receptor is a boy between 5 and 17 years old in good health. The V and J genes are TRBV7-2 and TRBJ2-7; 10 positions match TRBD1. Input material: blood. As DNA, the CDR3 is TGTGCCAGCAGCCAGGCCCGGACAGGGGGTGACGAGCAGTACTTC. It specifies CASSQARTGGDEQYF.